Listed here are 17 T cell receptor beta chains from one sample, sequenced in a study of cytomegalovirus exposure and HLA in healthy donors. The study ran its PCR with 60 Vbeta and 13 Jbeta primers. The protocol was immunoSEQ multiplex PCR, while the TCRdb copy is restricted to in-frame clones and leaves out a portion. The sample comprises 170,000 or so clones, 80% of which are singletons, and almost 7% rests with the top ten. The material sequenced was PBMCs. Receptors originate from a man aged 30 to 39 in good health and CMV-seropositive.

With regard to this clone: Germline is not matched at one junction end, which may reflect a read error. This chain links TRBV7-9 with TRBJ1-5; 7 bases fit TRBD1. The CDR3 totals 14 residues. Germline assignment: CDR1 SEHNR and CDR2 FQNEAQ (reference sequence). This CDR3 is CSSSLGQGDQPQHF. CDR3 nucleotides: TGTTCCAGCAGCTTAGGTCAGGGGGACCAGCCCCAGCATTTT.

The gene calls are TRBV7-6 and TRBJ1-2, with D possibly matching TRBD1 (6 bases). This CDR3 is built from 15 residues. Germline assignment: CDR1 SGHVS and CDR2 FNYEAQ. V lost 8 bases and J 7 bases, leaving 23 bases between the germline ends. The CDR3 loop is CASSMGTSSPIGYTF. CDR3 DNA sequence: TGTGCCAGCTCAATGGGGACATCTTCCCCCATTGGCTACACCTTC.

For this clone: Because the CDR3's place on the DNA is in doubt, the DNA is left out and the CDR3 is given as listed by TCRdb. This chain's CDR3 is CASSQVGGGAFF. The chain employs TRBV28 and TRBJ2-2; TRBD1 is the table's D call and was not checked against the DNA. The CDR3 numbers 12 amino acids, ends counted. Germline V gene sequence: CDR1 MDHEN, CDR2 SYDVKM.

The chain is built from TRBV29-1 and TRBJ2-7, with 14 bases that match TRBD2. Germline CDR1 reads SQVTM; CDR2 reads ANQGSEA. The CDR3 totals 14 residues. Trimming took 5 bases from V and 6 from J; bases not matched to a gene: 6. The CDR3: CSVSPGLAGVEQYF. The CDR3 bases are TGCAGCGTTTCCCCGGGACTAGCGGGAGTCGAGCAGTACTTC.

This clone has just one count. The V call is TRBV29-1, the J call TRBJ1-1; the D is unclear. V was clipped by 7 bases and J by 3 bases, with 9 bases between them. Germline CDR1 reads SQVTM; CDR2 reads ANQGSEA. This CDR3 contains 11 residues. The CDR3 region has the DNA TGCAGCGGAGGACTCTACACTGAAGCTTTCTTT. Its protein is CSGGLYTEAFF.

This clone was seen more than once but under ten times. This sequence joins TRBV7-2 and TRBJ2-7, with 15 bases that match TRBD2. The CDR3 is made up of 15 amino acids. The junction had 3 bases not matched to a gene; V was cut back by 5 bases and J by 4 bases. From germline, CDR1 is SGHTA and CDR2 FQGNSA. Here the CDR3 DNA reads TGTGCCAGCAGCCCCGGGACTAGCGGGAGGTACGAGCAGTACTTC. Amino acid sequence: CASSPGTSGRYEQYF.

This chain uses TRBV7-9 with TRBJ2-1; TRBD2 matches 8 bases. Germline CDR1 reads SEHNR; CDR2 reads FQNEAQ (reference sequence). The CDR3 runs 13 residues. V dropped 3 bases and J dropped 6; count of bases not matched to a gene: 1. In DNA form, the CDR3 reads TGTGCCAGCAGCTTCGGGGGGGGCAATGAGCAGTTCTTC. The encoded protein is CASSFGGGNEQFF.

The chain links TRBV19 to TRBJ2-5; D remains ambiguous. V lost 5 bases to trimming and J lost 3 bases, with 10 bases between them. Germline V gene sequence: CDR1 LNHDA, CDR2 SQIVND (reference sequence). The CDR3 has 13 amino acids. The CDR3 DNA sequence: TGTGCCAGTAGTGCCCCGCGTGAAGAGACCCAGTACTTC. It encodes CASSAPREETQYF.

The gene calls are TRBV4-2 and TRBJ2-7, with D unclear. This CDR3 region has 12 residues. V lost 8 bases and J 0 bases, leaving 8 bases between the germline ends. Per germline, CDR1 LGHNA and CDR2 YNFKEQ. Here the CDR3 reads CASGRGSYEQYF. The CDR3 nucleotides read TGTGCCAGCGGCCGCGGCTCCTACGAGCAGTACTTC.

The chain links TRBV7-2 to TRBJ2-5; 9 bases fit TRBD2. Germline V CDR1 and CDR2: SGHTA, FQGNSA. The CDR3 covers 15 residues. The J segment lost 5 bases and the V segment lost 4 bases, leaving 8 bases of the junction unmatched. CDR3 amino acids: CASSSRGRAYETQYF. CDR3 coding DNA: TGTGCCAGCAGCTCTCGCGGGAGGGCTTATGAGACCCAGTACTTC.

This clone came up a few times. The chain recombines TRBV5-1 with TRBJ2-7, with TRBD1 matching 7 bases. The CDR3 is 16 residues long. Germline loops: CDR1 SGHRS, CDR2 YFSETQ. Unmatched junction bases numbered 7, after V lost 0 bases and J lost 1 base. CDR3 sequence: CASSLGYRGSSYEQYF. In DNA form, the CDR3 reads TGCGCCAGCAGCTTGGGGTACAGGGGTTCATCCTACGAGCAGTACTTC.

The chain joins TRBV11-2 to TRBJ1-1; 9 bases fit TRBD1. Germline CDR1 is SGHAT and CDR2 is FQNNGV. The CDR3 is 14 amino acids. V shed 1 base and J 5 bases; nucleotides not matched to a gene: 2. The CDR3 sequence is CASSLAGQGTEAFF. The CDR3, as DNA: TGTGCCAGCAGCTTAGCGGGACAGGGAACTGAAGCTTTCTTT.

CDR3 protein: CASSLEGQGALQYF. Written as DNA, the CDR3 is TGTGCCAGCAGCTTAGAGGGACAGGGGGCGTTGCAGTACTTC. The V and J genes are TRBV7-9 and TRBJ2-7, with 12 nucleotides matching TRBD1. Trimming cost V 1 base and J 9 bases; bases outside gene matches: 4. Germline V gives CDR1 SEHNR, CDR2 FQNEAQ (reference sequence). The CDR3 is 14 amino acids.

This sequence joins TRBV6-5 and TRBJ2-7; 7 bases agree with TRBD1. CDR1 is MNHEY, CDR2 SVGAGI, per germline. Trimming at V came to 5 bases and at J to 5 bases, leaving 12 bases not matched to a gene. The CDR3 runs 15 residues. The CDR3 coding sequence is TGTGCCAGCAGTCCACAGGGGCCGCCGGGCGACGAGCAGTACTTC. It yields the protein CASSPQGPPGDEQYF.

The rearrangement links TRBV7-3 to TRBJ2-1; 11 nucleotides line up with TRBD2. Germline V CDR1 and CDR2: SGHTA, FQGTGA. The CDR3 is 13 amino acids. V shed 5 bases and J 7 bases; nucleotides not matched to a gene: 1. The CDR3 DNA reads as TGTGCCAGCAGCCCTAGCGGGAGGAATGAGCAGTTCTTC. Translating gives CASSPSGRNEQFF.

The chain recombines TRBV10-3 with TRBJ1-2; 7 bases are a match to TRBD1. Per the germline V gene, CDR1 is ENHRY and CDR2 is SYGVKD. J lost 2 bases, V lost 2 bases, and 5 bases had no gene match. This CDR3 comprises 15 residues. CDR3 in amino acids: CAISEGTAANYGYTF. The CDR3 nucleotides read TGTGCCATCAGTGAGGGGACAGCGGCCAACTATGGCTACACCTTC.

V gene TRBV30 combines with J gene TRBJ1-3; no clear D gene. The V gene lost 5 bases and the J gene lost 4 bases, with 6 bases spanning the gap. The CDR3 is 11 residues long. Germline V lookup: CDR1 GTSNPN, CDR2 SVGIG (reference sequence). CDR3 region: CAWVSGNTIYF. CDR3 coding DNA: TGTGCCTGGGTTTCGGGAAACACCATATATTTT.